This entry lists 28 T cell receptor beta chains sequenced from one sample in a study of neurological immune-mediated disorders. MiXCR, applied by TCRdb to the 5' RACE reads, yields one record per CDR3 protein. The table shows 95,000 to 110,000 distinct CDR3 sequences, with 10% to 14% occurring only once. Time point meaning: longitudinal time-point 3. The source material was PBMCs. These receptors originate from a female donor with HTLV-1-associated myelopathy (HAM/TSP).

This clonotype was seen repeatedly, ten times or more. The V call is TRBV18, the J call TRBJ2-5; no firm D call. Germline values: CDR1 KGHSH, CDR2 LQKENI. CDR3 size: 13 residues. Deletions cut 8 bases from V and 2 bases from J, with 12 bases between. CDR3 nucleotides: TGTGCCAGCAGCCCCGGATCACAAGAGACCCAGTACTTC. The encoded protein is CASSPGSQETQYF.

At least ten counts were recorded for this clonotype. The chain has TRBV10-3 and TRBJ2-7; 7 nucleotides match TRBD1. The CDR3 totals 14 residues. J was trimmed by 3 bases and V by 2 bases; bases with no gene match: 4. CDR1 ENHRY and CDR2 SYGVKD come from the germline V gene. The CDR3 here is CAISERGGSYEQYF. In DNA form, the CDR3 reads TGTGCCATCAGTGAGCGAGGGGGCAGCTACGAGCAGTACTTC.

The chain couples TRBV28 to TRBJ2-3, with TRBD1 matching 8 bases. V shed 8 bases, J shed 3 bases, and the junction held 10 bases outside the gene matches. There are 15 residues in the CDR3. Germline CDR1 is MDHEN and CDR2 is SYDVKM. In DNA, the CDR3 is TGTGCCAGCGGGAGACGGACAGGGCGGACAGATACGCAGTATTTT. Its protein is CASGRRTGRTDTQYF. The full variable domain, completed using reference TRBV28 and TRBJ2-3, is DVKVTQSSRYLVKRTGEKVFLECVQDMDHENMFWYRQDPGLGLRLIYFSYDVKMKEKGDIPEGYSVSREKKERFSLILESASTNQTSMYLCASGRRTGRTDTQYFGPGTRLTVL.

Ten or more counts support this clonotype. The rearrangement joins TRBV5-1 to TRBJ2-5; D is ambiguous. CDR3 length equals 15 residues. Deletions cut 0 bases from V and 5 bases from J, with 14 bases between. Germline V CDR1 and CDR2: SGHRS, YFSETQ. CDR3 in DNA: TGCGCCAGCAGCTTGGAGTATAGTTCTGGGGAGACCCAGTACTTC. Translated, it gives CASSLEYSSGETQYF.

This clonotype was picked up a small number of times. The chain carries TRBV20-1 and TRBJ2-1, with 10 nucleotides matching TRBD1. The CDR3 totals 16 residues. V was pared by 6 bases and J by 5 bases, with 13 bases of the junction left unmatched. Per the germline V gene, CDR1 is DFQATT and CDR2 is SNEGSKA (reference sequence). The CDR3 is CSATGSGTGADNEQFF. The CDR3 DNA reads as TGCAGTGCGACCGGATCCGGGACAGGGGCGGACAATGAGCAGTTCTTC.

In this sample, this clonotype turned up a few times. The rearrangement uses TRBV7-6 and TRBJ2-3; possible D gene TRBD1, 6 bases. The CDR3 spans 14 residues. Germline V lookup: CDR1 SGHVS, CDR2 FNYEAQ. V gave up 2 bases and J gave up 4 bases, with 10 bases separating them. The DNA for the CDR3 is TGTGCCAGCAGCTTATTTCCAGGGGCAGATACGCAGTATTTT. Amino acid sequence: CASSLFPGADTQYF.

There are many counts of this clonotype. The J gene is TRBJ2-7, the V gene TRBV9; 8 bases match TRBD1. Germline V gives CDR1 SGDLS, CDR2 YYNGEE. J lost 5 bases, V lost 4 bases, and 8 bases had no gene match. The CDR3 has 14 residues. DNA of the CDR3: TGTGCCAGCAGCCCCTGGACAGGGTCCCACGAGCAGTACTTC. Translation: CASSPWTGSHEQYF.

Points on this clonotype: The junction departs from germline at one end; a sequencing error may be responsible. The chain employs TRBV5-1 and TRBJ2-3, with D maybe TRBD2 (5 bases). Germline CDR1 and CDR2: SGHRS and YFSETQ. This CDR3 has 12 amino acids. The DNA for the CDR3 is TGCGCCAACAGCGACTCCGGGGATACGCGGTATTTT. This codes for CANSDSGDTRYF. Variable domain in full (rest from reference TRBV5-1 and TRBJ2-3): KAGVTQTPRYLIKTRGQQVTLSCSPISGHRSVSWYQQTPGQGLQFLFEYFSETQRNKGNFPGRFSGRQFSNSRSEMNVSTLELGDSALYLCANSDSGDTRYFGPGTRLTVL.

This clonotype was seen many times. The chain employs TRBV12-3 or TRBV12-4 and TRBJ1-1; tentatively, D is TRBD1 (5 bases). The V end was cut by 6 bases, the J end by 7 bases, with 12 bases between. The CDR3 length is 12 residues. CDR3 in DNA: TGTGCCAGCAGCCCTGGTGGGGGTGAAGCTTTCTTT. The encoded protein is CASSPGGGEAFF.

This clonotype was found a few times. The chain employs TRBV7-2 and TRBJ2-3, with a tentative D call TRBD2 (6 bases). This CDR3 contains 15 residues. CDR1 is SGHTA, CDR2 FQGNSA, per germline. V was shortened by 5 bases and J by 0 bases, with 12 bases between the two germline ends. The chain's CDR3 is CASSRSAGSTDTQYF. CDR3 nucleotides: TGTGCCAGCAGCCGTTCGGCGGGGAGCACAGATACGCAGTATTTT.

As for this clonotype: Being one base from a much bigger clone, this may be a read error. CDR3 in DNA: TGCAGTGCCCAGGACTCGGCGGTGCAGTACTTC. This sequence encodes CSAQDSAVQYF. The chain uses TRBV20-1 and TRBJ2-7; D is possibly TRBD2 (5 bases). The CDR3 runs 11 residues. V dropped 6 bases and J dropped 9 bases, with 15 bases sitting between them. Germline lookup yields CDR1 DFQATT and CDR2 SNEGSKA (reference sequence).

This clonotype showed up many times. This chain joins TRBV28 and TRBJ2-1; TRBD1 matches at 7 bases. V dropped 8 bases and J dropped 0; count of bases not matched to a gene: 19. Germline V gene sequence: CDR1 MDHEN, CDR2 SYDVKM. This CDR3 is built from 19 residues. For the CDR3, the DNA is TGTGCCAGCGGGTCCGCGACAGGGTACCTCCGAAGCTCCTACAATGAGCAGTTCTTC. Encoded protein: CASGSATGYLRSSYNEQFF.

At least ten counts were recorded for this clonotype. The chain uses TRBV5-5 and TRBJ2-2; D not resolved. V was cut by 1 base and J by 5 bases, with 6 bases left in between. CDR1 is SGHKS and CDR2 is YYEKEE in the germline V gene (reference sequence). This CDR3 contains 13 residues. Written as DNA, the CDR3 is TGTGCCAGCAGCTTGTGGGGAACCGGGGAGCTGTTTTTT. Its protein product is CASSLWGTGELFF.

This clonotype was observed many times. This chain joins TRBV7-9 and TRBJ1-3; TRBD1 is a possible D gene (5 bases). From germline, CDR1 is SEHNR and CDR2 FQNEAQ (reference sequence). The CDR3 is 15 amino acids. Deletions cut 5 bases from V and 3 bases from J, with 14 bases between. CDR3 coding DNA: TGTGCCAGCAGCCCTGGACAAGGAAATGGAAACACCATATATTTT. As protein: CASSPGQGNGNTIYF. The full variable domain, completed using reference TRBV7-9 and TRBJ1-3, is DTGVSQNPRHKITKRGQNVTFRCDPISEHNRLYWYRQTLGQGPEFLTYFQNEAQLEKSRLLSDRFSAERPKGSFSTLEIQRTEQGDSAMYLCASSPGQGNGNTIYFGEGSWLTVV.

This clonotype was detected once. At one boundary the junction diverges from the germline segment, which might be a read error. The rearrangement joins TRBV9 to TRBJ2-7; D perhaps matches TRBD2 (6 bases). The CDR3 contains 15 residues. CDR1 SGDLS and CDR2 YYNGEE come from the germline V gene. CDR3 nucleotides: TGTGACAGCAGCGTTATCGGGGGAAGCTCCTACGAGCAGTACTTC. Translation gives CDSSVIGGSSYEQYF.

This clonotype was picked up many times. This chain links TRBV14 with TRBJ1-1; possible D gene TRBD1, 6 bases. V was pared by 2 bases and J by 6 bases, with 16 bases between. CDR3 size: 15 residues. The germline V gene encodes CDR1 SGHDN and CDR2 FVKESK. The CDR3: CASSQRRTGAPEAFF. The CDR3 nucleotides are TGTGCCAGCAGCCAAAGGCGGACGGGGGCCCCTGAAGCTTTCTTT. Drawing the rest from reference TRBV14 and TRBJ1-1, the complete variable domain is EAGVTQFPSHSVIEKGQTVTLRCDPISGHDNLYWYRRVMGKEIKFLLHFVKESKQDESGMPNNRFLAERTGGTYSTLKVQPAELEDSGVYFCASSQRRTGAPEAFFGQGTRLTVV.

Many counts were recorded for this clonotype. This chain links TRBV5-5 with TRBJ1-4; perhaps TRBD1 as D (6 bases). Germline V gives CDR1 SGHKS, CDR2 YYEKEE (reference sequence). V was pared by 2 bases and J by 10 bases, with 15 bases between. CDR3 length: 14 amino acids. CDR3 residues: CASSFGSGAGKLFF. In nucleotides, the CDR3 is TGTGCCAGCAGCTTTGGCTCGGGGGCAGGAAAACTGTTTTTT. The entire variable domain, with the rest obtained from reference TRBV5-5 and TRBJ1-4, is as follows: DAGVTQSPTHLIKTRGQQVTLRCSPISGHKSVSWYQQVLGQGPQFIFQYYEKEERGRGNFPDRFSARQFPNYSSELNVNALLLGDSALYLCASSFGSGAGKLFFGSGTQLSVL.

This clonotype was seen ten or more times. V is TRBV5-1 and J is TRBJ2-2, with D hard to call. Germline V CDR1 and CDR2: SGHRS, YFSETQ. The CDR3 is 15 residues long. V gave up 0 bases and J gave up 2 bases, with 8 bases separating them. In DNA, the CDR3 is TGCGCCAGCAGCTTGGATGTCAGAAACACCGGGGAGCTGTTTTTT. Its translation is CASSLDVRNTGELFF.

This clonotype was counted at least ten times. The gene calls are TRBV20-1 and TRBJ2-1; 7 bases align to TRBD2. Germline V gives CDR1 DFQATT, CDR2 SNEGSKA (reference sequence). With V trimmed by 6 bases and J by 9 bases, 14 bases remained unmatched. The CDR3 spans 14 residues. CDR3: CSATPGLLPAEQFF. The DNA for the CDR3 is TGCAGTGCAACCCCGGGACTACTTCCCGCTGAGCAGTTCTTC.

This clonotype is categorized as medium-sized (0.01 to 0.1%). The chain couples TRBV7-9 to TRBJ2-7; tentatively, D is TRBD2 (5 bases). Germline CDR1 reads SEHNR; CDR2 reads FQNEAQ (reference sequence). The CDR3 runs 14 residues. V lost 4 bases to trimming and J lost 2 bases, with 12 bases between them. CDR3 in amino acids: CASSSVGKAYEQYF. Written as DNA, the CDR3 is TGTGCCAGCAGCTCGGTCGGGAAAGCCTACGAGCAGTACTTC.

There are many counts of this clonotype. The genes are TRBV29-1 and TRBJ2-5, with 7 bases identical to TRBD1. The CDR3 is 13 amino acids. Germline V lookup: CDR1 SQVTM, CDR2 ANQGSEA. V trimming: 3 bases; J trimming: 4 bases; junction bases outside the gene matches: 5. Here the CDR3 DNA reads TGCAGCGTTGATCAGGGGGTGCGAGAGACCCAGTACTTC. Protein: CSVDQGVRETQYF.

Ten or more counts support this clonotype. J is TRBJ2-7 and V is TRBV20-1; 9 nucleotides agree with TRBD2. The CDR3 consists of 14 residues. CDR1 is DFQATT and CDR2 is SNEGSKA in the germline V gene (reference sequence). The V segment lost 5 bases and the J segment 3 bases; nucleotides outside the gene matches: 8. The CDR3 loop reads CSAGGGLASYEQYF. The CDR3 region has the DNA TGCAGTGCTGGGGGGGGACTAGCTAGCTACGAGCAGTACTTC.

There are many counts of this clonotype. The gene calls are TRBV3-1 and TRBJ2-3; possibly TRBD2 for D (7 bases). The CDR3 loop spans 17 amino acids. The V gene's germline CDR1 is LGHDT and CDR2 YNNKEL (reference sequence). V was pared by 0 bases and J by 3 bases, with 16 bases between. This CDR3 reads CASSQDVSRGLTDTQYF. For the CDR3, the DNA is TGTGCCAGCAGCCAAGATGTTTCGCGGGGGCTAACAGATACGCAGTATTTT.

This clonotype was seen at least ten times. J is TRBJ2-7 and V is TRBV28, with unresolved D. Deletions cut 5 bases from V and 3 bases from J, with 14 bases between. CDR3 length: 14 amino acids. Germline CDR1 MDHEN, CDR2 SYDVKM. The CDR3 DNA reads TGTGCCAGCAGTAGTGCACAGCCTCGCTACGAGCAGTACTTC. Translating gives CASSSAQPRYEQYF.

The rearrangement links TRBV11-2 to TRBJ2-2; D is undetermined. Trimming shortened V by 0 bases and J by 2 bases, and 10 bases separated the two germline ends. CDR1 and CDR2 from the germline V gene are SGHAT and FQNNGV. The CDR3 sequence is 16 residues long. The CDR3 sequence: CASSLEGRRNTGELFF. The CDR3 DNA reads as TGTGCCAGCAGCTTAGAGGGCAGGAGAAACACCGGGGAGCTGTTTTTT.

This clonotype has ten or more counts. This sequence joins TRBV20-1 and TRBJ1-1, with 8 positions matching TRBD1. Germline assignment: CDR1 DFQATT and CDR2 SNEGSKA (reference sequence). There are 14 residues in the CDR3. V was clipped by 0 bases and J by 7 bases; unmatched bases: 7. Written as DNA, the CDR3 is TGCAGTGCTAGAGACCGACAGGGGAAACATGAAGCTTTCTTT. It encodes CSARDRQGKHEAFF.

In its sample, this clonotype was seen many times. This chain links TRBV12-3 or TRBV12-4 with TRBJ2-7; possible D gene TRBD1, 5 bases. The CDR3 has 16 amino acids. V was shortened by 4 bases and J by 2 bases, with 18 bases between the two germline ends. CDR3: CASSSPTRKGTYEQYF. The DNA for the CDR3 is TGTGCCAGCAGTTCCCCCACACGAAAGGGGACCTACGAGCAGTACTTC.

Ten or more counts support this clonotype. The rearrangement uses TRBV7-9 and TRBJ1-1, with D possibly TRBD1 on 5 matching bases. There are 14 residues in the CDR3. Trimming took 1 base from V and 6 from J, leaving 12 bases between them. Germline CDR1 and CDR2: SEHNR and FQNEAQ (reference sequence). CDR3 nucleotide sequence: TGTGCCAGCAGCTTAGGCAGGGATTCAGCTGAAGCTTTCTTT. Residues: CASSLGRDSAEAFF.